Described below is a single T cell receptor (beta chain) sequence and its context. Its antigen is not known. The source of the sample is a study of siplizumab effects on memory and regulatory T cells. CDR1 and CDR2 from the germline V gene are LGHNA and YSLEER. V lost 0 bases and J 7 bases, leaving 10 bases between the germline ends. The CDR3 loop spans 14 amino acids. Cells from the mixed lymphocyte reaction were cocultured for more than 5 days at 37°C. This table comes from immunoSEQ multiplex PCR, and its TCRdb copy is limited to in-frame clones, with some not included. The sample has approximately 13,000 clones, roughly 40% seen once.

Sequenced input: CFSE-low (dividing) CD8+ T cells sorted from an allogeneic mixed lymphocyte reaction. This clonotype was sampled from a human donor in good health; the cells came from an allogeneic mixed lymphocyte reaction. The J gene is TRBJ2-1, the V gene TRBV4-3; D unresolved. The CDR3 nucleotides read TGCGCCAGCAGCCAAGATAGTCGACCGAATGAGCAGTTCTTC. Amino acid sequence: CASSQDSRPNEQFF.